This passage covers 5 T cell receptor beta chains from one sample sequenced in a study of blood T cell dynamics during melanoma immunotherapy. Time point described: week 3, after first cycle of checkpoint inhibitor. TCRdb's copy holds only in-frame clones and misses some; the assay was immunoSEQ multiplex PCR. The sample lists almost 15,000 clones; 80% to 95% were seen once. The input for sequencing was blood, taken from a patient treated with checkpoint blockade. All receptors come from a human donor with melanoma.

CDR3 in DNA: TGTGCCAGTACGAGAGGCGGGAGTGGAGATACGCAGTATTTT. It encodes CASTRGGSGDTQYF. The rearrangement uses TRBV19 and TRBJ2-3; 7 bases line up with TRBD2. The CDR3 contains 14 residues. Germline V gene lookup returns CDR1 LNHDA and CDR2 SQIVND (reference sequence). V gave up 7 bases and J gave up 5 bases; unmatched junction bases: 9.

DNA of the CDR3: TGCGCCAGCCGGCGGGAGAACCAAGAGACCCAGTACTTC. Amino acid sequence: CASRRENQETQYF. The chain employs TRBV5-1 and TRBJ2-5, with 7 bases lining up with TRBD2. Germline V CDR1 and CDR2: SGHRS, YFSETQ. Unmatched junction bases numbered 3, after V lost 7 bases and J lost 0 bases. The CDR3 loop spans 13 amino acids.

The chain's CDR3 is CSGRWTAEAFF. The CDR3 bases are TGCAGCGGAAGGTGGACAGCAGAAGCTTTCTTT. The chain joins TRBV29-1 to TRBJ1-1, with D tentatively TRBD1 (6 bases). With 7 bases removed from V and 8 bases from J, the gap between germline ends came to 14 bases. Germline V gene sequence: CDR1 SQVTM, CDR2 ANQGSEA. CDR3 length: 11 residues.

This chain uses TRBV7-8 with TRBJ2-1, with 8 bases aligning to TRBD2. The J segment lost 7 bases and the V segment lost 5 bases, leaving 7 bases of the junction unmatched. Per the germline V gene, CDR1 is SGHVS and CDR2 is FQNEAQ. This CDR3 is built from 14 residues. The CDR3 spells CASSPSGSSNEQFF. CDR3 in DNA: TGTGCCAGCAGCCCGAGCGGGAGCAGTAATGAGCAGTTCTTC.

J is TRBJ1-4 and V is TRBV30, with 7 nucleotides matching TRBD1. In germline, CDR1 is GTSNPN, CDR2 SVGIG (reference sequence). V shed 3 bases and J 6 bases; nucleotides not matched to a gene: 10. The CDR3 has 15 amino acids. CDR3 protein: CAWRLRGRKDEKLFF. CDR3 nucleotide sequence: TGTGCCTGGAGGCTTAGGGGGCGTAAGGATGAAAAACTGTTTTTT. The full variable domain, with the rest looked up from reference TRBV30 and TRBJ1-4, is SQTIHQWPATLVQPVGSPLSLECTVEGTSNPNLYWYRQAAGRGLQLLFYSVGIGQISSEVPQNLSASRPQDRQFILSSKKLLLSDSGFYLCAWRLRGRKDEKLFFGSGTQLSVL.